One sample yielded the 10 T cell receptor beta chains listed below, sequenced in a study of T cells expressing NK-cell markers. For each CDR3 protein, TCRdb gives one entry from its re-call of the 5' RACE reads, without DNA. The data show some 150,000 distinct CDR3 sequences, and the top ten clones hold 37%. Sequencing was done on a sample of blood T cells: a sorted CD56 or NKG2C T cell subset, CD4+ or CD8+ T cells, or bulk PBMC T cells (not recorded which). The receptors come from a woman in her forties or fifties in good health.

This chain connects TRBV12-3 or TRBV12-4 to TRBJ2-1; TCRdb names TRBD1, which stays unverified in the absence of DNA. This CDR3 contains 13 residues. The CDR3 protein is CASSLETGDEQFF.

This sequence joins TRBV3-1 and TRBJ2-2; TCRdb gives TRBD2 as the D gene, but with no DNA this cannot be confirmed. CDR3 length: 17 amino acids. The germline V gene encodes CDR1 LGHDT and CDR2 YNNKEL (reference sequence). CDR3 protein: CASAATRTSGRAGELFF.

The CDR3 here is CASSMARIAKNIQYF. This chain connects TRBV19 to TRBJ2-4. The CDR3 length is 15 residues. Germline CDR1 and CDR2: LNHDA and SQIVND (reference sequence). The full variable domain, rest sourced from reference TRBV19 and TRBJ2-4, is DGGITQSPKYLFRKEGQNVTLSCEQNLNHDAMYWYRQDPGQGLRLIYYSQIVNDFQKGDIAEGYSVSREKKESFPLTVTSAQKNPTAFYLCASSMARIAKNIQYFGAGTRLSVL.

This CDR3 is CASTKEAHIQYF. This sequence joins TRBV7-7 and TRBJ2-4; TCRdb's assignment of TRBD2 cannot be checked, as there is no DNA. CDR3 size: 12 residues. Germline CDR1 reads SSHAT; CDR2 reads FNYEAQ (reference sequence).

V is TRBV24-1 and J is TRBJ2-7; TCRdb's D call, TRBD1, is unchecked because there is no DNA. CDR1 KGHDR and CDR2 SFDVKD come from the germline V gene. There are 13 residues in the CDR3. This CDR3 is CATSALTGNEQYF.

The V and J genes are TRBV2 and TRBJ2-3; there is no DNA to check the TCRdb D call of TRBD2. Germline values: CDR1 SNHLY, CDR2 FYNNEI. The CDR3 has 19 amino acids. CDR3 loop: CASSEEGAFGGGGTDTQYF.

V and J are TRBV30 and TRBJ1-1; TCRdb gives TRBD1 as the D gene, but with no DNA this cannot be confirmed. Germline V gene sequence: CDR1 GTSNPN, CDR2 SVGIG (reference sequence). This CDR3 region has 15 residues. CDR3 protein: CAWSVRQGANTEAFF.

The chain carries TRBV15 and TRBJ2-3. Germline V lookup: CDR1 LNHNV, CDR2 YYDKDF (reference sequence). The CDR3 is 17 residues long. The CDR3 sequence is CATSPDRSEEGPDTQYF.

This chain connects TRBV27 to TRBJ2-1; TCRdb designates TRBD1, a call that cannot be tested without DNA. The CDR3 sequence is 13 residues long. Germline loops: CDR1 MNHEY, CDR2 SMNVEV (reference sequence). CDR3 in amino acids: CASSSRPTGQQFF.

The rearrangement uses TRBV4-1 and TRBJ1-1; TCRdb reports TRBD1, a call that lacks DNA to check it against. The CDR3 covers 14 residues. Germline V lookup: CDR1 MGHRA, CDR2 YSYEKL. The CDR3 here is CASSPKQGSTEAFF.